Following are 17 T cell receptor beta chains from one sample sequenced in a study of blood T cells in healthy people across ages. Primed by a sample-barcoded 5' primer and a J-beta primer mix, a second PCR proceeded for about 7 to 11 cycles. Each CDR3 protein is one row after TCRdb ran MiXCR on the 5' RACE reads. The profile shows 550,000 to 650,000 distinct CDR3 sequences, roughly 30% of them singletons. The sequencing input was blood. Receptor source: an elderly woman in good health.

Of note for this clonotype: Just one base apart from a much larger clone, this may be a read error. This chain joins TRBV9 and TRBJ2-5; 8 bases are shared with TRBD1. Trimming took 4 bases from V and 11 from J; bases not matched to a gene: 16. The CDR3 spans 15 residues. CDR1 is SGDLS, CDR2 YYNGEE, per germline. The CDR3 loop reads CASSPRQGPTNEQYF. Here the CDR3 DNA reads TGTGCCAGCAGCCCAAGACAGGGGCCGACCAATGAGCAGTACTTC. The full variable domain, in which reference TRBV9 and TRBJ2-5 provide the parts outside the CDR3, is DSGVTQTPKHLITATGQRVTLRCSPRSGDLSVYWYQQSLDQGLQFLIQYYNGEERAKGNILERFSAQQFPDLHSELNLSSLELGDSALYFCASSPRQGPTNEQYFGPGTRLLVL.

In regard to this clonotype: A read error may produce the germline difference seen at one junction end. In DNA, the CDR3 is TGTGCCTGTAGTACCATTTCCGGGACCCACAAAGCAATGGAGCAGTTCTTC. Translation gives CACSTISGTHKAMEQFF. This chain links TRBV19 with TRBJ2-1, with D perhaps assigned TRBD1 or TRBD2 (5 bases each). This CDR3 comprises 17 residues. The germline CDR1 and CDR2 sequences are LNHDA and SQIVND (reference sequence).

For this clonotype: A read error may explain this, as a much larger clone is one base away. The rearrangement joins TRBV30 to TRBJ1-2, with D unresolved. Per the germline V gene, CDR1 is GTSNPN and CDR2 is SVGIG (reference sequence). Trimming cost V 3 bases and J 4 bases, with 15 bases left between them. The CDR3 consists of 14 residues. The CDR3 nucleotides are TGTGCCTGGAGGGTATCGTTCGGCGGCTATGGCTACACCTTC. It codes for CAWRVSFGGYGYTF.

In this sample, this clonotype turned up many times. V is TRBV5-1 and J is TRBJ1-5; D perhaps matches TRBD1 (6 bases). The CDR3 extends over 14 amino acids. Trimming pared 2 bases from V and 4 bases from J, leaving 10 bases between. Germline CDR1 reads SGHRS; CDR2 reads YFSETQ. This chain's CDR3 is CASSLGGTNQPQHF. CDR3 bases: TGCGCCAGCAGCTTAGGGGGAACAAATCAGCCCCAGCATTTT. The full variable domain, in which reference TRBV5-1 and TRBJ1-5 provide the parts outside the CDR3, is KAGVTQTPRYLIKTRGQQVTLSCSPISGHRSVSWYQQTPGQGLQFLFEYFSETQRNKGNFPGRFSGRQFSNSRSEMNVSTLELGDSALYLCASSLGGTNQPQHFGDGTRLSIL.

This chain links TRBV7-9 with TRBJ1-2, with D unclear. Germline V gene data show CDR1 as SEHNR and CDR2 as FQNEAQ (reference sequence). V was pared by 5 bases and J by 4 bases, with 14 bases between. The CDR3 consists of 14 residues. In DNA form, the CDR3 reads TGTGCCAGCAGCAAGGCGATTTTGGGCTATGGCTACACCTTC. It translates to CASSKAILGYGYTF.

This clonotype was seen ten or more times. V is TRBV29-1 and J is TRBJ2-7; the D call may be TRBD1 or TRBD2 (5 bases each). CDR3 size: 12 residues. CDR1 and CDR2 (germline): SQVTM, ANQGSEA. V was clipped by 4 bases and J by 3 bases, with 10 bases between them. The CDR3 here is CSVAGGSYEQYF. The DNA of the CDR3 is TGCAGCGTTGCTGGGGGAAGCTACGAGCAGTACTTC.

The CDR3 sequence is CASSVIPTDTQYF. The CDR3 DNA sequence: TGTGCCAGCAGTGTCATCCCCACAGATACGCAGTATTTT. V gene TRBV2 combines with J gene TRBJ2-3, with D uncertain. V was cut by 4 bases and J by 2 bases, with 7 bases left in between. The CDR3 is 13 residues long. The V gene's germline CDR1 is SNHLY and CDR2 FYNNEI.

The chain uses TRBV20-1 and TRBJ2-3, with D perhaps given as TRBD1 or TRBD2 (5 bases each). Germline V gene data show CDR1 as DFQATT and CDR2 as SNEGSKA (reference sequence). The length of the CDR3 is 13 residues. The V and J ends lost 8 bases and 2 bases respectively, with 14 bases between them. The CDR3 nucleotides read TGCAGTACTCGGGACCGGTCCACAGATACGCAGTATTTT. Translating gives CSTRDRSTDTQYF.

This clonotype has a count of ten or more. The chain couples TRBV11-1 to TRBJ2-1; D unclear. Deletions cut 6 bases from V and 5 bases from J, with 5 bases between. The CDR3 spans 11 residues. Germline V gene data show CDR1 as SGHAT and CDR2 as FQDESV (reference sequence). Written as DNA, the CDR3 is TGTGCCAGCAGTCCGAACAATGAGCAGTTCTTC. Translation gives CASSPNNEQFF.

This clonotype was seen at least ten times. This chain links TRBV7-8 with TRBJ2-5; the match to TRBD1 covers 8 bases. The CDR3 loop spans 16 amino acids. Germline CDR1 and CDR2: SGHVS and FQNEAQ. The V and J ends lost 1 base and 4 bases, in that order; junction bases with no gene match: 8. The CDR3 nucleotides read TGTGCCAGCAGCTTAGGGACAGGGTTGTCCAGAGAGACCCAGTACTTC. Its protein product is CASSLGTGLSRETQYF.

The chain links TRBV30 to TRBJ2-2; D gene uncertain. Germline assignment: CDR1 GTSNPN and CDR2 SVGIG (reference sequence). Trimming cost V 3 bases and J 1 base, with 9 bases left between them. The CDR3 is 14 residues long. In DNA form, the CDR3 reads TGTGCCTGGAGCAGGATGGGGAACACCGGGGAGCTGTTTTTT. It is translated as CAWSRMGNTGELFF.

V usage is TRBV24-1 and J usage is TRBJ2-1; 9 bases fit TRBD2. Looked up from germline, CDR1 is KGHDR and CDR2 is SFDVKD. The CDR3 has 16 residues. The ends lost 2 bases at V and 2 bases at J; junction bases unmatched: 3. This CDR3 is CATSDWREGAYNEQFF. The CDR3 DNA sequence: TGTGCCACCAGTGATTGGCGGGAGGGCGCCTACAATGAGCAGTTCTTC.

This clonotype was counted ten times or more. The CDR3 loop is CASSLPGGLYEQYF. The CDR3 nucleotides read TGCGCCAGCAGCCTTCCGGGGGGGTTGTACGAGCAGTACTTC. The chain links TRBV4-1 to TRBJ2-7; 8 nucleotides agree with TRBD2. V lost 4 bases to trimming and J lost 4 bases; unmatched junction nucleotides: 6. CDR1 and CDR2 (germline): MGHRA, YSYEKL. This CDR3 has 14 residues.

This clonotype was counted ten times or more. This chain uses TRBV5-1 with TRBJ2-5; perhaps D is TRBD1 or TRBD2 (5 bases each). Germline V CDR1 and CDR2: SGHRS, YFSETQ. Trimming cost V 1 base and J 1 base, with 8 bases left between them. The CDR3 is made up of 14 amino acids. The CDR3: CASSLIGTQETQYF. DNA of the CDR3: TGCGCCAGCAGCTTGATAGGGACCCAAGAGACCCAGTACTTC.

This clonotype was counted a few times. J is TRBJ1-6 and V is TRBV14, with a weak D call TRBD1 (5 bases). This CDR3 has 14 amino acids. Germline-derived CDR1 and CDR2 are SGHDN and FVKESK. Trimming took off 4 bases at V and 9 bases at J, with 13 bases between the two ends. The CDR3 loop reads CASSPRGDGSPLHF. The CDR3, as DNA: TGTGCCAGCAGCCCCCGTGGGGACGGTTCACCCCTCCACTTT. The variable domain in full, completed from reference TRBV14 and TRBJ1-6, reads EAGVTQFPSHSVIEKGQTVTLRCDPISGHDNLYWYRRVMGKEIKFLLHFVKESKQDESGMPNNRFLAERTGGTYSTLKVQPAELEDSGVYFCASSPRGDGSPLHFGNGTRLTVT.

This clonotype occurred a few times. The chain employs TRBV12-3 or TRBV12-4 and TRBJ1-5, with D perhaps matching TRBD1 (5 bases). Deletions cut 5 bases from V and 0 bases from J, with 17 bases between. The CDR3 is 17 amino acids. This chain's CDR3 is CASSGDDETYSNQPQHF. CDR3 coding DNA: TGTGCCAGCAGTGGGGACGACGAAACCTATAGCAATCAGCCCCAGCATTTT.

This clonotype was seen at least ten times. This CDR3 reads CASSPPRSPTTDTQYF. The CDR3 DNA follows: TGTGCCAGCAGTCCCCCCCGAAGCCCAACCACAGATACGCAGTATTTT. This chain joins TRBV12-3 or TRBV12-4 and TRBJ2-3; no clear D. There are 16 residues in the CDR3. The germline V and J ends were trimmed by 5 bases and 2 bases, with 17 bases remaining between them.